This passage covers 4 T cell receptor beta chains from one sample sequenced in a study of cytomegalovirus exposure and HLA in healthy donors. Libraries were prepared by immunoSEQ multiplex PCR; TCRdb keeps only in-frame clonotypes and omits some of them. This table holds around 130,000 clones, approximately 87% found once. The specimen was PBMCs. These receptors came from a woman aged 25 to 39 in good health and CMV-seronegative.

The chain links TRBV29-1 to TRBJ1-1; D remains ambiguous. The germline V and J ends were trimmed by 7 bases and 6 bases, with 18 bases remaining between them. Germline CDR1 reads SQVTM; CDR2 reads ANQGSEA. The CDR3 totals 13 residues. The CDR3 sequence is CSGARAGRAEAFF. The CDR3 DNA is TGCAGCGGCGCCCGGGCGGGGAGGGCTGAAGCTTTCTTT.

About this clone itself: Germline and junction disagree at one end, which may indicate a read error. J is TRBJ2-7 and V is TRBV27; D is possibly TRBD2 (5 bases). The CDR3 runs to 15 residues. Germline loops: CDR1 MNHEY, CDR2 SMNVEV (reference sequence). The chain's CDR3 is CASSLSVGSSYEQYF. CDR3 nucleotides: TGTGCCAGCAGCTTATCGGTTGGGAGCTCCTACGAGCAGTACTTC.

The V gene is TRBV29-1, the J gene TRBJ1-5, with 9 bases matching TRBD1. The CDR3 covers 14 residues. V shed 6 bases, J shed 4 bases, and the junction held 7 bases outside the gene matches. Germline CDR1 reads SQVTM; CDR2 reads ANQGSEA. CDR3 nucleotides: TGCAGCGTGGGGGGACAGGGAGGAAATCAGCCCCAGCATTTT. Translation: CSVGGQGGNQPQHF.

This CDR3 is CASSLLGGTNEKLFF. CDR3 DNA: TGTGCCAGCAGCCTCCTGGGGGGTACTAATGAAAAACTGTTTTTT. The rearrangement links TRBV16 to TRBJ1-4, with TRBD1 as a possible D gene (5 bases). V gave up 4 bases and J gave up 2 bases, with 11 bases separating them. The CDR3 totals 15 residues. Germline V lookup: CDR1 KGHSY, CDR2 FQNENV.